This T cell receptor beta chain was sequenced during a study of T cell clonotyping in hematopoietic cell transplantation. For the study at large: Recipient samples before transplant were obtained post-cytoreduction.

The time point: recipient sample about 28 days before transplant, after cytoreduction. Samples: about 28 days before transplant, then days 30, 100 and 180 after. Data came from immunoSEQ multiplex PCR; TCRdb stores just in-frame clones and leaves some out. The table includes approximately 50,000 clones, 65% to 90% detected once. The TCR was taken from a man between 60 and 70 years old with biphenotypic leukemia. Some clones in this sample may be carry-over from other donors' samples. The sequencing used peripheral blood mononuclear cells, collected before stem cell transplant.

Here the CDR3 reads CASMDGEKLFF. The CDR3 coding sequence is TGTGCCAGCATGGACGGCGAAAAACTGTTTTTT. The V and J genes are TRBV6-5 and TRBJ1-4, with D unresolved. Germline assignment: CDR1 MNHEY and CDR2 SVGAGI. V lost 7 bases to trimming and J lost 8 bases, with 8 bases between them. This CDR3 is built from 11 residues.